Below, one T cell receptor (beta chain) is given with its context. The data stem from a study of technical replicates of blood from a handful of donors. CDR3 length equals 15 residues. Germline V lookup: CDR1 SGHVS, CDR2 FNYEAQ. V was cut by 7 bases and J by 5 bases, with 20 bases left in between. Profiling relied on immunoSEQ multiplex PCR, and the TCRdb table lists in-frame clones only, not all of them. The repertoire holds approximately 73,000 clones, just over 90% seen once, with about 0.25% in the top ten. The sequencing sample was made of T cells isolated from PBMCs. This clonotype originated in a human donor in good health. The V call is TRBV7-6, the J call TRBJ2-5; no reliable D call. The DNA for the CDR3 is TGTGCCAGCAAGGCGAGACATCTCAGTGCGGAGACCCAGTACTTC. As protein: CASKARHLSAETQYF. Full variable domain (outside the CDR3, taken from reference TRBV7-6 and TRBJ2-5): GAGVSQSPRYKVTKRGQDVALRCDPISGHVSLYWYRQALGQGPEFLTYFNYEAQQDKSGLPNDRFSAERPEGSISTLTIQRTEQRDSAMYRCASKARHLSAETQYFGPGTRLLVL.